These T cell receptor beta chains were read from a single sample in a study of long-term antiretroviral therapy in people with HIV. Sequencing used immunoSEQ multiplex PCR; TCRdb keeps in-frame clones, though not all of them. The sample yields tens of thousands of clones, approximately 88% seen once. Sample: unsorted PBMCs, taken approximately 2.9 years after starting antiretroviral therapy. The receptors were gathered from a man younger than 45 with HIV. CDR3s include the opening cysteine and the closing phenylalanine or tryptophan. D genes are given only for firm matches. Not every row has a clone size; where given, it reads once, few, many or a size class.

V gene: TRBV9
J gene: TRBJ2-7
D gene: NA
CDR3 length: 16
clone size: NA
CDR3 protein: CASSRDGRGWTYEQYF
CDR3 DNA: TGTGCCAGCAGTCGAGACGGACGGGGATGGACCTACGAGCAGTACTTC

V gene: TRBV28
J gene: TRBJ1-2
D gene: NA
CDR3 length: 15
clone size: NA
CDR3 protein: CASSADNIENYGYTF
CDR3 DNA: TGTGCCAGCAGTGCGGACAACATCGAAAACTATGGCTACACCTTC

V gene: TRBV29-1
J gene: TRBJ1-2
D gene: TRBD1
CDR3 length: 11
clone size: NA
CDR3 protein: CSSERPGQSLF
CDR3 DNA: TGCAGCTCAGAAAGGCCGGGACAGTCGCTCTTC

V gene: TRBV5-1
J gene: TRBJ1-3
D gene: NA
CDR3 length: 14
clone size: NA
CDR3 protein: CASMDEGLGNTIYF
CDR3 DNA: TGCGCCAGCATGGACGAGGGGCTCGGAAACACCATATATTTT

V gene: TRBV7-2
J gene: TRBJ1-1
D gene: NA
CDR3 length: 13
clone size: NA
CDR3 protein: CASSPQGQTEAFF
CDR3 DNA: TGTGCCAGCAGCCCCCAGGGTCAGACTGAAGCTTTCTTT

V gene: TRBV30
J gene: TRBJ2-7
D gene: NA
CDR3 length: 13
clone size: NA
CDR3 protein: CAWSSHLSYEQYF
CDR3 DNA: TGTGCCTGGAGTAGCCACCTCTCCTACGAGCAGTACTTC

V gene: TRBV7-9
J gene: TRBJ2-5
D gene: NA
CDR3 length: 16
clone size: NA
CDR3 protein: CASSSFRGGARETQYF
CDR3 DNA: TGTGCCAGCAGCTCCTTTAGGGGGGGGGCCCGAGAGACCCAGTACTTC

V gene: TRBV19
J gene: TRBJ1-5
D gene: NA
CDR3 length: 15
clone size: NA
CDR3 protein: CASSPPGTFGQPQHF
CDR3 DNA: TGTGCCAGTAGTCCACCCGGGACATTCGGTCAGCCCCAGCATTTT

V gene: TRBV5-4
J gene: TRBJ2-7
D gene: NA
CDR3 length: 13
clone size: NA
CDR3 protein: CASSLDSPGEQYF
CDR3 DNA: TGTGCCAGCAGCTTGGACTCCCCGGGCGAGCAGTACTTC

V gene: TRBV2
J gene: TRBJ2-1
D gene: NA
CDR3 length: 13
clone size: NA
CDR3 protein: CASRKTATNEQFF
CDR3 DNA: TGTGCCAGCAGAAAGACTGCGACCAATGAGCAGTTCTTC

V gene: TRBV5-1
J gene: TRBJ2-2
D gene: NA
CDR3 length: 14
clone size: NA
CDR3 protein: CASSPGQNTGELFF
CDR3 DNA: TGCGCCAGCAGCCCGGGACAGAACACCGGGGAGCTGTTTTTT

V gene: TRBV7-2
J gene: TRBJ1-1
D gene: NA
CDR3 length: 14
clone size: NA
CDR3 protein: CASSSATVNTEAFF
CDR3 DNA: TGTGCCAGCAGCTCGGCCACCGTGAACACTGAAGCTTTCTTT

V gene: TRBV5-1
J gene: TRBJ1-4
D gene: NA
CDR3 length: 15
clone size: NA
CDR3 protein: CASSLARGPNEKLFF
CDR3 DNA: TGCGCCAGCAGCTTGGCAAGGGGTCCTAATGAAAAACTGTTTTTT

V gene: TRBV4-1
J gene: TRBJ2-2
D gene: NA
CDR3 length: 14
clone size: once
CDR3 protein: CASSSRAITGELFF
CDR3 DNA: TGCGCCAGCAGCTCTCGGGCGATCACCGGGGAGCTGTTTTTT

V gene: TRBV5-1
J gene: TRBJ2-7
D gene: NA
CDR3 length: 16
clone size: NA
CDR3 protein: CASSLLSAGSSYEQYF
CDR3 DNA: TGCGCCAGCAGCTTGCTTTCGGCGGGTTCCTCCTACGAGCAGTACTTC

V gene: TRBV6-1
J gene: TRBJ1-1
D gene: NA
CDR3 length: 12
clone size: NA
CDR3 protein: CASSEGRTEAFF
CDR3 DNA: TGTGCCAGCAGTGAAGGGCGGACTGAAGCTTTCTTT

V gene: TRBV7-9
J gene: TRBJ2-1
D gene: NA
CDR3 length: 15
clone size: NA
CDR3 protein: CASRFIGGALNEQFF
CDR3 DNA: TGTGCCAGCAGATTTATTGGGGGGGCGTTGAATGAGCAGTTCTTC

V gene: TRBV5-1
J gene: TRBJ2-2
D gene: TRBD2
CDR3 length: 18
clone size: NA
CDR3 protein: CASSLGLAGAGNTGELFF
CDR3 DNA: TGCGCCAGCAGCTTGGGACTAGCGGGGGCCGGGAACACCGGGGAGCTGTTTTTT

V gene: TRBV5-1
J gene: TRBJ2-2
D gene: NA
CDR3 length: 14
clone size: NA
CDR3 protein: CASSSTLSTGELFF
CDR3 DNA: TGCGCCAGCAGCTCCACCTTGAGCACCGGGGAGCTGTTTTTT

V gene: TRBV11-2
J gene: TRBJ2-7
D gene: NA
CDR3 length: 17
clone size: NA
CDR3 protein: CASSLQPRGAQKYEQYF
CDR3 DNA: TGTGCCAGCAGCTTACAGCCTCGAGGGGCGCAAAAGTACGAGCAGTACTTC

V gene: TRBV9
J gene: TRBJ2-3
D gene: TRBD2
CDR3 length: 16
clone size: NA
CDR3 protein: CASSVGASGSTDTQYF
CDR3 DNA: TGTGCCAGCAGCGTAGGCGCTAGCGGGAGTACAGATACGCAGTATTTT

V gene: TRBV6-4
J gene: TRBJ2-3
D gene: TRBD2
CDR3 length: 14
clone size: NA
CDR3 protein: CASSEGLAARSQYF
CDR3 DNA: TGTGCCAGCAGTGAGGGACTAGCGGCTCGGTCGCAGTATTTT

V gene: TRBV5-6
J gene: TRBJ2-7
D gene: NA
CDR3 length: 15
clone size: NA
CDR3 protein: CASSGLRLNSYEQYF
CDR3 DNA: TGTGCCAGCAGCGGATTGAGACTAAACTCCTACGAGCAGTACTTC